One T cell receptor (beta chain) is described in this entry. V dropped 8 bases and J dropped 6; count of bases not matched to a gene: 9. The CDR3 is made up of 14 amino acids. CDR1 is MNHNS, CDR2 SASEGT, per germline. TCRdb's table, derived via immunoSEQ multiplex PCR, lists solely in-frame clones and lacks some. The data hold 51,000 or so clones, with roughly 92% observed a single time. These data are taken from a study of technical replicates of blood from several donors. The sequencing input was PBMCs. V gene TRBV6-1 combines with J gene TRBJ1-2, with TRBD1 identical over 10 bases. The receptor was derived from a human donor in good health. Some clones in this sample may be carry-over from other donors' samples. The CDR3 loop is CASSRDRGMDGYTF. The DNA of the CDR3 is TGTGCCAGCTCCCGGGACAGGGGCATGGATGGCTACACCTTC.